The next 3 T cell receptor beta chains were all read from a single sample in a study of blood T cells in healthy people across ages. A sample-barcoded 5' primer and a J-beta primer mix were used in a second PCR of roughly 7 to 11 cycles. TCRdb ran MiXCR on the 5' RACE reads and lists one entry per CDR3 protein. The sample has 980,000 or so distinct CDR3 sequences; roughly 48% are singletons. The sequencing sample was made of blood. The origin of the receptors is a man aged 25 to 40 in good health.

The sample holds a few counts of this clonotype. The V call is TRBV9, the J call TRBJ2-7; 10 nucleotides agree with TRBD2. Germline V CDR1 and CDR2: SGDLS, YYNGEE. This CDR3 comprises 15 residues. V trimming: 0 bases; J trimming: 5 bases; junction bases outside the gene matches: 5. CDR3: CASSVVAGGPHEQYF. The CDR3 DNA sequence: TGTGCCAGCAGCGTAGTAGCGGGGGGTCCCCACGAGCAGTACTTC. Using reference TRBV9 and TRBJ2-7 for the parts outside the CDR3, the full variable domain is DSGVTQTPKHLITATGQRVTLRCSPRSGDLSVYWYQQSLDQGLQFLIQYYNGEERAKGNILERFSAQQFPDLHSELNLSSLELGDSALYFCASSVVAGGPHEQYFGPGTRLTVT.

Turning to this clonotype: The junction departs from the called germline gene at one end, perhaps through a read error. The chain links TRBV7-2 to TRBJ2-7, with TRBD2 as a possible D gene (6 bases). Matching the DNA end better, TRBJ2-5 makes the J call doubtful. The CDR3 covers 16 residues. Germline CDR1 is SGHTA and CDR2 is FQGNSA. The CDR3 bases are TGTGCCTGCAGCTTAGGGGCTAGCGACAAGCAAGAGACCCAGTACTTC. Translated: CACSLGASDKQETQYF.

This clonotype has only a few counts. This chain links TRBV5-1 with TRBJ2-1, with D perhaps TRBD1 (6 bases). The CDR3 has 15 amino acids. Germline values: CDR1 SGHRS, CDR2 YFSETQ. Trimming took 0 bases from V and 6 from J, leaving 13 bases between them. The CDR3 bases are TGCGCCAGCAGCTTGGGTACAGGGCCGTCCAATGAGCAGTTCTTC. It specifies CASSLGTGPSNEQFF.